The 32 T cell receptor beta chains reported below all come from one sample, sequenced in a study of blood T cell repertoires in COVID-19 (dated by TCRdb to about 2020). Preparation of the library involved the immunoSEQ multiplex PCR assay. The clones in this table, taken by TCRdb from immuneACCESS, are in-frame only. Not every clone is retained; where verified, under half of the shortfall comes from an unresolved V gene, and the cause of the rest is unknown. The sample table lists roughly 290,000 clones, roughly 84% of them with a count of one. The top ten constitute roughly 14% of the sample. The sample was peripheral blood. These receptors all come from an older person with COVID-19, enrolled during active disease.

The J gene is TRBJ1-4, the V gene TRBV19, with D possibly being TRBD1 (5 bases). Germline V CDR1 and CDR2: LNHDA, SQIVND (reference sequence). The CDR3 length is 14 residues. Trimming removed 4 bases from V and 1 base from J, with 7 bases in between. DNA for the CDR3: TGTGCCAGTAGTACTCAGGGAACTAATGAAAAACTGTTTTTT. Protein: CASSTQGTNEKLFF.

The chain joins TRBV2 to TRBJ1-2, with 7 bases identical to TRBD1. V shed 6 bases and J 5 bases; nucleotides not matched to a gene: 9. This CDR3 is 14 amino acids long. Per germline, CDR1 SNHLY and CDR2 FYNNEI. CDR3 DNA sequence: TGTGCCAGCAGCCTGGGGCAGGGGGTTTATGGCTACACCTTC. Amino acid sequence: CASSLGQGVYGYTF.

The chain couples TRBV29-1 to TRBJ1-1; 8 bases line up with TRBD1. There are 13 residues in the CDR3. The V gene's germline CDR1 is SQVTM and CDR2 ANQGSEA. The junction had 10 bases not matched to a gene; V was cut back by 6 bases and J by 7 bases. The CDR3 protein is CSVLQAGGGEAFF. DNA for the CDR3: TGCAGCGTCCTACAGGCAGGGGGCGGTGAAGCTTTCTTT.

This chain joins TRBV6-1 and TRBJ1-2; no definite D call. Trimming stripped 1 base from V and 5 bases from J, with 14 bases between. The germline gives CDR1 MNHNS, CDR2 SASEGT. The CDR3 covers 15 residues. DNA for the CDR3: TGTGCCAGCAGTGAAGTATTACACGGCGGGTATGGCTACACCTTC. Translated, it gives CASSEVLHGGYGYTF.

The chain is built from TRBV7-9 and TRBJ1-1; possible D gene TRBD1, 5 bases. In germline, CDR1 is SEHNR, CDR2 FQNEAQ (reference sequence). Trimming cost V 0 bases and J 6 bases, with 8 bases left between them. This CDR3 comprises 13 residues. The CDR3 DNA is TGTGCCAGCAGCTTAGCGGGGCCCTCTGAAGCTTTCTTT. Protein sequence: CASSLAGPSEAFF.

The chain links TRBV19 to TRBJ2-7; D ambiguous. Germline loops: CDR1 LNHDA, CDR2 SQIVND (reference sequence). The CDR3 length is 13 residues. Between the trimmed V and J ends, which lost 4 bases and 0 bases, there was a span of 7 bases. CDR3 amino acids: CASSKQNSYEQYF. CDR3 nucleotides: TGTGCCAGTAGTAAACAGAACTCCTACGAGCAGTACTTC.

The rearrangement joins TRBV11-2 to TRBJ1-1; perhaps TRBD1 as D (5 bases). The CDR3 sequence is 13 residues long. With 3 bases removed from V and 5 bases from J, the gap between germline ends came to 10 bases. The germline gives CDR1 SGHAT, CDR2 FQNNGV. CDR3 protein: CASSFQRGTEAFF. For the CDR3, the DNA is TGTGCCAGCAGCTTCCAGCGGGGGACTGAAGCTTTCTTT.

V usage is TRBV2 and J usage is TRBJ1-1, with 7 bases lining up with TRBD1. J was trimmed by 13 bases and V by 3 bases; bases with no gene match: 5. This CDR3 comprises 11 residues. Germline V gene sequence: CDR1 SNHLY, CDR2 FYNNEI. The CDR3 DNA reads TGTGCCAGCAGTGAGAGACAGGGAGGTTTCTTT. Its protein product is CASSERQGGFF.

The chain employs TRBV4-3 and TRBJ1-6; D not resolved. CDR3 length equals 14 residues. From germline, CDR1 is LGHNA and CDR2 YSLEER. The V end was cut by 0 bases, the J end by 8 bases, with 8 bases between. The CDR3 region has the DNA TGCGCCAGCAGCCAAGACATAAACTATTCACCCCTCCACTTT. This gives the protein CASSQDINYSPLHF.

This chain joins TRBV29-1 and TRBJ2-7, with 8 bases matching TRBD1. Germline CDR1 is SQVTM and CDR2 is ANQGSEA. The CDR3 is 13 residues long. After removal of 4 bases from V and 1 base from J, the junction contained 3 bases not matched to a gene. In DNA, the CDR3 is TGCAGCGTTGGACAGGGGCTATCCTACGAGCAGTACTTC. Translation gives CSVGQGLSYEQYF.

This sequence joins TRBV4-3 and TRBJ2-1; TRBD1 matches at 11 bases. The V gene end was trimmed by 2 bases and the J gene end by 6 bases; junction bases not matched to a gene: 6. CDR3 size: 16 residues. Germline lookup yields CDR1 LGHNA and CDR2 YSLEER. CDR3 coding DNA: TGCGCCAGCAGCCAACTACCCGGACAGGGGGCCAATGAGCAGTTCTTC. Protein: CASSQLPGQGANEQFF.

This clone was picked up one time. The chain links TRBV6-1 to TRBJ2-2; D ambiguous. From germline, CDR1 is MNHNS and CDR2 SASEGT. Trimming removed 0 bases at V and 2 bases at J, with 4 bases between. The CDR3 spans 14 residues. The CDR3 DNA sequence: TGTGCCAGCAGTGAAGCTACAAACACCGGGGAGCTGTTTTTT. It yields the protein CASSEATNTGELFF.

This sequence joins TRBV6-2 or TRBV6-3 and TRBJ1-5, with no clear D. The length of the CDR3 is 11 residues. V lost 2 bases, J lost 8 bases, and 4 bases lay in between. Germline CDR1 MNHEY, CDR2 SVGEGT. Here the CDR3 DNA reads TGTGCCAGCAGTTACCCCGAGCCCCAGCATTTT. As protein: CASSYPEPQHF.

The chain links TRBV5-4 to TRBJ1-6; D perhaps matches TRBD1 (6 bases). Germline assignment: CDR1 SGHNT and CDR2 YYREEE (reference sequence). Between the trimmed V and J ends, which lost 0 bases and 10 bases, there was a span of 17 bases. CDR3 length equals 16 residues. The CDR3 is CASSLVPTGSESPLHF. CDR3 DNA: TGTGCCAGCAGCTTGGTCCCTACAGGGTCGGAATCACCCCTCCACTTT.

The chain recombines TRBV9 with TRBJ1-4; D call uncertain. The CDR3 consists of 17 residues. The V end was cut by 1 base, the J end by 0 bases, with 13 bases between. CDR1 is SGDLS, CDR2 YYNGEE, per germline. CDR3 sequence (DNA): TGTGCCAGCAGCGTATCCTTGTATCCTGCAACTAATGAAAAACTGTTTTTT. Translated: CASSVSLYPATNEKLFF.

V is TRBV4-3 and J is TRBJ2-1, with TRBD2 matching 13 bases. This CDR3 has 19 residues. Germline CDR1 reads LGHNA; CDR2 reads YSLEER. V lost 1 base to trimming and J lost 4 bases; unmatched junction nucleotides: 10. The CDR3 loop is CASSQGPIRTSGGYNEQFF. The CDR3 DNA reads TGCGCCAGCAGCCAAGGACCTATCAGGACTAGCGGGGGTTACAATGAGCAGTTCTTC.

The gene calls are TRBV29-1 and TRBJ1-2, with 7 nucleotides matching TRBD1. Per the germline V gene, CDR1 is SQVTM and CDR2 is ANQGSEA. This CDR3 has 14 residues. After removal of 7 bases from V and 4 bases from J, the junction contained 12 bases not matched to a gene. The CDR3, as DNA: TGCAGCGCAGAGGACAGGAGGGGAGGCTATGGCTACACCTTC. It specifies CSAEDRRGGYGYTF. The complete variable domain, with remaining parts taken from reference TRBV29-1 and TRBJ1-2, reads SAVISQKPSRDICQRGTSLTIQCQVDSQVTMMFWYRQQPGQSLTLIATANQGSEATYESGFVIDKFPISRPNLTFSTLTVSNMSPEDSSIYLCSAEDRRGGYGYTFGSGTRLTVV.

This clone was recorded once. The chain combines TRBV5-6 with TRBJ2-5, with D possibly being TRBD1 (6 bases). The V gene lost 2 bases and the J gene lost 7 bases, with 21 bases spanning the gap. The germline gives CDR1 SGHDT, CDR2 YYEEEE. The CDR3 sequence is 16 residues long. The CDR3 spells CASSLRDRAVGGTQYF. CDR3 DNA sequence: TGTGCCAGCAGCTTACGTGACCGTGCCGTAGGGGGGACCCAGTACTTC.

This rearrangement joins TRBV13 to TRBJ2-1; D might be TRBD2 (6 bases). V was shortened by 2 bases and J by 4 bases, with 18 bases between the two germline ends. This CDR3 has 17 residues. Germline values: CDR1 PRHDT, CDR2 FYEKMQ (reference sequence). DNA of the CDR3: TGTGCCAGCAGCTTAAATAGCATGGGGGGATTTTACAATGAGCAGTTCTTC. Translated: CASSLNSMGGFYNEQFF.

As DNA, the CDR3 is TGTGCCAGCAGCACATCCGGGACAGGGATGGCTTTCTTT. This encodes CASSTSGTGMAFF. The chain employs TRBV7-9 and TRBJ1-1; the match to TRBD1 covers 9 bases. The CDR3 has 13 amino acids. Germline V gene lookup returns CDR1 SEHNR and CDR2 FQNEAQ (reference sequence). J gave up 11 bases and V 5 bases, and 9 bases lay outside the gene matches. The variable domain in full, with the rest retrieved from reference TRBV7-9 and TRBJ1-1, is DTGVSQNPRHKITKRGQNVTFRCDPISEHNRLYWYRQTLGQGPEFLTYFQNEAQLEKSRLLSDRFSAERPKGSFSTLEIQRTEQGDSAMYLCASSTSGTGMAFFGQGTRLTVV.

The chain links TRBV29-1 to TRBJ1-2; the match to TRBD1 covers 8 bases. V lost 8 bases, J lost 8 bases, and 13 bases stayed unmatched. CDR3 length equals 13 residues. The germline V gene encodes CDR1 SQVTM and CDR2 ANQGSEA. The CDR3 is CSINTGGLGGYTF. Written as DNA, the CDR3 is TGCAGCATAAATACAGGGGGTCTCGGGGGCTACACCTTC.

The rearrangement uses TRBV6-2 or TRBV6-3 and TRBJ1-2; 9 bases agree with TRBD1. The V gene end was trimmed by 5 bases and the J gene end by 8 bases; junction bases not matched to a gene: 9. Germline V lookup: CDR1 MNHEY, CDR2 SVGEGT. This CDR3 has 14 amino acids. The CDR3 reads CASSPPGTGYGYTF. CDR3 bases: TGTGCCAGCAGTCCCCCCGGGACAGGGTACGGCTACACCTTC.

This chain joins TRBV2 and TRBJ1-3, with 11 bases identical to TRBD1. J was trimmed by 8 bases and V by 5 bases; bases with no gene match: 5. The V gene's germline CDR1 is SNHLY and CDR2 FYNNEI. This CDR3 comprises 14 residues. The CDR3 reads CASSIGTGGDTIYF. CDR3 in DNA: TGTGCCAGCAGTATTGGGACAGGGGGGGACACCATATATTTT. Looking up the rest from reference TRBV2 and TRBJ1-3 gives the full variable domain: EPEVTQTPSHQVTQMGQEVILRCVPISNHLYFYWYRQILGQKVEFLVSFYNNEISEKSEIFDDQFSVERPDGSNFTLKIRSTKLEDSAMYFCASSIGTGGDTIYFGEGSWLTVV.

This sequence joins TRBV28 and TRBJ1-1; 8 nucleotides agree with TRBD1. The junction had 4 bases not matched to a gene; V was cut back by 5 bases and J by 11 bases. The CDR3 has 11 amino acids. Looked up from germline, CDR1 is MDHEN and CDR2 is SYDVKM. Written as DNA, the CDR3 is TGTGCCAGCAGTCCCCGGGACAGGGCTTTCTTT. It specifies CASSPRDRAFF.

CDR3 region: CASSSTDRAVGAEAFF. DNA of the CDR3: TGTGCCAGCAGCTCCACCGACAGGGCCGTGGGGGCTGAAGCTTTCTTT. The chain uses TRBV7-9 and TRBJ1-1; 7 bases match TRBD1. This CDR3 spans 16 amino acids. V lost 4 bases and J lost 6; bases outside the gene matches: 14. Germline V lookup: CDR1 SEHNR, CDR2 FQNEAQ (reference sequence).

The chain combines TRBV7-2 with TRBJ2-5, with D uncertain. This CDR3 contains 13 residues. Looked up from germline, CDR1 is SGHTA and CDR2 is FQGNSA. The V end lost 1 base, the J end lost 0 bases, and 3 bases lay between the germline ends. The CDR3 nucleotides read TGTGCCAGCAGCTTAGTCTACCAAGAGACCCAGTACTTC. This encodes CASSLVYQETQYF.

The rearrangement links TRBV10-3 to TRBJ2-7; 8 bases map to TRBD1. The CDR3 runs to 13 residues. CDR1 and CDR2 from the germline V gene are ENHRY and SYGVKD. V was pared by 6 bases and J by 3 bases, with 4 bases of the junction left unmatched. CDR3: CAIRLGQDYEQYF. The CDR3 bases are TGTGCCATCAGACTGGGACAGGACTACGAGCAGTACTTC.

The chain uses TRBV5-8 and TRBJ2-1, with D perhaps matching TRBD1 (6 bases). Germline CDR1 and CDR2: SGHTS and YDEGEE. This CDR3 has 15 amino acids. V gave up 0 bases and J gave up 3 bases, with 10 bases separating them. The CDR3 region has the DNA TGTGCCAGCAGCTTGGGACAGGCTCTCTACAATGAGCAGTTCTTC. Translated: CASSLGQALYNEQFF.

V usage is TRBV7-9 and J usage is TRBJ2-6; perhaps TRBD1 as D (6 bases). Germline CDR1 reads SEHNR; CDR2 reads FQNEAQ (reference sequence). The CDR3 covers 15 residues. Trimming shortened V by 4 bases and J by 4 bases, and 11 bases separated the two germline ends. CDR3 in DNA: TGTGCCAGCAGCTCCCCGACAGGCGGGGCCAACGTCCTGACTTTC. Its protein is CASSSPTGGANVLTF. Together with reference TRBV7-9 and TRBJ2-6, the CDR3 gives the full variable domain: DTGVSQNPRHKITKRGQNVTFRCDPISEHNRLYWYRQTLGQGPEFLTYFQNEAQLEKSRLLSDRFSAERPKGSFSTLEIQRTEQGDSAMYLCASSSPTGGANVLTFGAGSRLTVL.

CDR3 sequence reads: CASSDRTGRNSPLHF. CDR3 bases: TGTGCCAGCAGTGACCGGACAGGGCGAAATTCACCCCTCCACTTT. The chain is built from TRBV6-1 and TRBJ1-6, with 8 bases lining up with TRBD1. This CDR3 has 15 residues. V dropped 3 bases and J dropped 7; count of bases not matched to a gene: 5. Germline CDR1 reads MNHNS; CDR2 reads SASEGT.

This chain uses TRBV25-1 with TRBJ2-5; 9 bases agree with TRBD1. The CDR3 totals 15 residues. The J segment lost 3 bases and the V segment lost 0 bases, leaving 2 bases of the junction unmatched. From germline, CDR1 is MGHDK and CDR2 SYGVNS. The CDR3 bases are TGTGCCAGCAGTGAATATGGGACAGGGAAAGAGACCCAGTACTTC. It specifies CASSEYGTGKETQYF.

CDR3 region: CAFQTVPNEKLFF. The CDR3 nucleotides are TGTGCCTTTCAGACAGTCCCTAATGAAAAACTGTTTTTT. This chain links TRBV30 with TRBJ1-4, with D perhaps matching TRBD1 (5 bases). CDR3 length: 13 amino acids. The germline V gene encodes CDR1 GTSNPN and CDR2 SVGIG (reference sequence). V was cut by 7 bases and J by 3 bases, with 12 bases left in between.